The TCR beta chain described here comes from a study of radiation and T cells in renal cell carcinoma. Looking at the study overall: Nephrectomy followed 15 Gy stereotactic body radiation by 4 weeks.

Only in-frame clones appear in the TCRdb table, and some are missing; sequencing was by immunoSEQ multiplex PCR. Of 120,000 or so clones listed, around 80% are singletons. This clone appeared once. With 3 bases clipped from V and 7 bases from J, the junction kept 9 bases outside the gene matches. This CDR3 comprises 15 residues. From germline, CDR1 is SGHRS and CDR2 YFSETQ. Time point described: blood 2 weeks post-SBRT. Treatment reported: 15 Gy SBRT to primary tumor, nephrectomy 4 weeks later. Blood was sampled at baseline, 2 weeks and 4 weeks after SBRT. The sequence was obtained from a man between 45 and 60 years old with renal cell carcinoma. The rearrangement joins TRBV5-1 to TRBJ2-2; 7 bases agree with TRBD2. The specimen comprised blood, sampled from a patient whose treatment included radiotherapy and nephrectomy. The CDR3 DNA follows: TGCGCCAGCAGCTCCGCCGGCGGGAGAGGCGGGGAGCTGTTTTTT. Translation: CASSSAGGRGGELFF.